This TCR beta chain was captured in a study of blood T cell repertoires in COVID-19. Study background: The United States, Italy and Spain supplied acute and convalescent COVID-19 samples. The analysed material was cDNA or gDNA that came from T cells, B-cell-depleted T cells, or PBMCs.

Original handling: Amplification of reference gene primers provided the estimated nucleated cell counts. Method: immunoSEQ multiplex PCR; TCRdb's copy keeps in-frame clones and lacks some. Clone size and V and J calls were adopted from that table, with D and trimming inferred from the DNA. This table holds over 250,000 clones, just under 90% found once. Recruits, aged about 18 to 95 years, lived in under 25 US areas. Trimming pared 4 bases from V and 0 bases from J, leaving 17 bases between. Germline V gene lookup returns CDR1 MNHNS and CDR2 SASEGT. This CDR3 is 17 amino acids long. The sequenced sample consisted of PBMCs or T cells enriched from blood (not recorded which). The clonotype was recovered from a woman aged 60-75 years who had recovered from COVID-19. The chain carries TRBV6-1 and TRBJ2-3; weak D call: TRBD2 (6 bases). The CDR3 region is CASSVYGIAASTDTQYF. The CDR3 nucleotides are TGTGCCAGCAGTGTTTACGGGATAGCGGCTAGCACAGATACGCAGTATTTT.